Detailed here is one T cell receptor (beta chain). This clone was observed once. Its antigen is not yet known. Per-nucleotide qualities are absent, and no much larger clonotype sits a single base away. Based on the germline V gene, the CDR1 and CDR2 sequences are SGHRS and YFSETQ. The CDR3 spans 14 residues, from the cysteine through the phenylalanine. Just the 42-base CDR3 DNA is kept, in frame starting at base 1. Trimming leaves V shorter by 5 bases and J shorter by 6 bases, with the junction holding 9 bases beyond the gene matches. The data derive from a study of cytomegalovirus exposure and HLA in healthy donors (dated by TCRdb to 2016 to 2017). Looking at the study overall: An earlier analysis of some 620 of the donors reported 276 Gb of sequence data and 100 million to 120 million unique TCR beta sequences obtained from about 179 million T cells. An early release that covered roughly 600 HLA-typed donors contained around 300 gigabases of sequencing data and approximately 85 million unique TCR sequences. Rather than using new phenotypic data, the later analysis identified candidate immune exposures from TCR beta sequences and from how often those sequences occurred across donors. Across 398 genotyped donors of the cohort, an average of approximately 240,000 unique TCR beta nucleotide sequences per donor were sequenced, and roughly a sixth of those sequences were non-productive. HLA typing covered class I and class II loci at four-digit resolution. The study used immunosequencing to profile the T cell repertoires of approximately 650 subjects and linked those repertoires to cytomegalovirus serostatus. The study combined high-throughput TCR immunosequencing, statistical association of individual TCRs with disease status, and machine learning to predict cytomegalovirus infection status. Of the approximately 400 genotyped donors, less than 90% were placed in the genetic ancestry cluster associated with self-reported Caucasian donors. A later genetic analysis took genome-wide SNP genotypes for about three fifths of the roughly 700 donors and used that subset as a discovery cohort. Typing coverage differed by locus: A, B, C, DRB1 and DQB1 were typed in roughly 629-630 donors, DQA1 in approximately 520, DPA1 in nearly 610, and DPB1 in just under 490. An earlier analysis of around 640 of the donors used high-throughput TCR beta sequencing to judge whether each TCR beta V gene segment behaved as functional or pseudogenic. Donor age, sex, ethnicity and CMV serostatus were collected together with the repertoire data. A handful of DR-DQ haplotypes were handled as single units for association and clustering because linkage in the cohort was strong. A later analysis re-examined previously published TCR beta repertoires from roughly 650 donors and added high-resolution HLA genotyping to investigate patterns of TCR occurrence. Along with the approximately 700-subject first cohort, a separate validation cohort of over 90 different subjects was used. The study was designed to test whether signatures of past pathogen exposure could be identified by cataloging public T cell receptors. All discovery cohort repertoires had been generated on a single sequencing platform. Broader findings and caveats from the paper: Linkage disequilibrium might explain the correlated functional status among segregating V segments, but an unknown experimental factor could not be ruled out. Only TCR beta chains were sequenced in this cohort, and the absence of alpha or paired-chain data limited detectable features. The only immune exposure information available for the cohort was CMV serostatus. According to a later genetic analysis, donors in an Asian-associated ancestry cluster had fewer N-insertions in productive TCRs than the roughly 700-donor mean. In the study, about 150 TCR beta chains were listed as associated with cytomegalovirus. In a later analysis, most CMV-associated TCR beta chains were found to appear HLA-restricted, with HLA associations seemingly driven largely by CMV exposure. The classifier was reported to diagnose cytomegalovirus status with high specificity and sensitivity in both the original and validation cohorts. The presence/absence analyses assumed that sequencing depth was roughly uniform across donors, and that assumption may not be true. Assigning TCR associations to individual alleles was difficult when HLA alleles, especially DR and DQ, strongly co-occurred. Because counts were too low, under 20 rarely observed V segments, including chromosome 9 orphons, were left out of the earlier analysis of 587 of the donors. In vitro tests confirmed that a few of the cytomegalovirus-associated TCR beta chains recognize cytomegalovirus antigens. A cluster of highly shared sequence variants was judged likely to be a technical artifact of the sequencing pipeline. It was suggested by the authors that the approach could potentially be generalized to other disease states and immunological phenotypes. Some IMGT-functional V segments, including TRBV6-2 and TRBV6-3, could not be told apart with the 87-base-pair reads, so those segments were excluded. Because HLA typing was unavailable for some donors at each locus, only the typed subset was used in association tests. In a later analysis, about 16,000 TCR beta sequences were associated with specific HLA alleles at a false discovery rate of 0.05. V-gene and J-gene trimming of TCR beta chains was associated with a missense DCLRE1C variant in a later genetic analysis, and the association was replicated in an independent cohort. In an earlier analysis of roughly 500 of the donors, most TCR beta V segments appeared in productive rearrangements about 87% or about 30% of the time, broadly matching IMGT annotations. Compared with equally common non-associated chains, HLA-associated TCR beta chains in a later analysis were more clonally expanded and had lower generation probabilities. A later analysis found that TCR association rates varied across HLA loci, with DRB1 alleles showing the most associated TCRs and HLA-C alleles the fewest. According to a later analysis, parvovirus B19, influenza, CMV and Epstein-Barr virus appeared linked to several top co-occurrence clusters. Most TCR sequences were observed very rarely across donors, whereas some public TCRs were present in many individuals. A further reported finding was that TCR beta sequences accurately predicted the HLA-A and HLA-B alleles for most subjects in the first cohort.

The cohort was made up of approximately 700 healthy bone marrow donors. At the time of sampling, every cohort member was nominally healthy, though immune exposures that went unrecorded were likely present. The donor tested CMV seronegative and was one of the 352 seronegative cohort members. Every donor gave a peripheral blood sample, and the peripheral blood mononuclear cells from that sample were used for TCR beta sequencing. Genomic DNA extraction from the blood cell samples was performed with the Qiagen DNeasy Blood Extraction Kit. The library was generated by the immunoSEQ multiplex PCR assay. The multiplex PCR relied on a mix of 60 forward primers for TCR Vbeta segments and 13 reverse primers for TCR Jbeta segments. The CDR3 region of rearranged TCR beta genes was amplified from genomic DNA with a multiplex PCR assay. On the Illumina HiSeq System, the amplified TCR beta libraries were sequenced as 87-base-pair reads. On the study's bioinformatics: A later analysis counted about 76 million unique TCR beta chains across the 666 repertoires, and 9.5 million to 11 million of these chains were shared by at least two donors. Raw reads were error-corrected and collapsed into unique sequences with a nearest-neighbor algorithm that merged closely related sequences to remove PCR and sequencing errors. Alignment of CDR3 sequences to IMGT reference sequences was used to assign V, D and J gene segments. For a sequence to be retained, a match of at least six nucleotides to both a V gene segment and a J gene segment was required. A rearrangement counted as productive if the CDR3 had no stop codons and remained in frame with V and J, and every other rearrangement counted as non-productive. Following IMGT convention, CDR3 was defined as the stretch from the second conserved V-encoded cysteine up to the conserved J-encoded phenylalanine. Sequences without an unambiguous match to a single V gene segment were excluded from the earlier analysis of almost 600 of the donors. In an earlier analysis of a few hundred of the donors, V segments were called functional above 56.7% productive rearrangements and were called segregating when the between-donor standard deviation exceeded 5%. A statistical classification framework was developed to diagnose cytomegalovirus status using the catalog of TCR beta chain sequences. In a later analysis, V and J genes were assigned by comparing TCR nucleotide sequences against IMGT/GENE-DB human TR gene sequences. In a later analysis, CDR3 sequences and most-parsimonious VDJ recombination scenarios were assigned using the TCRdist pipeline. In a later analysis, every TCR beta chain was defined by the combination of its CDR3 amino acid sequence and its V-gene family, and reads without a unique V-gene family were dropped. As a way to deal with suspected cross-contamination and a sequencing artifact, a later analysis dropped more than 500 nucleotide sequences that were highly shared and had low generation probability. In a later analysis, a clonal expansion index was calculated for each public chain from normalized within-repertoire ranks of inferred template counts. In a later analysis, generation probabilities were computed using a VDJ recombination model fitted to out-of-frame rearrangements, and the results were checked against IGoR. A later analysis scored TCR-TCR, TCR-HLA and TCR-CMV co-occurrence with hypergeometric tests, applying a repertoire-size bias correction to TCR pairs. To estimate false discovery rates, a later analysis permuted the HLA or CMV assignments 20 times. In a later analysis, co-occurring TCRs were grouped using DBSCAN, with TCRdist sequence similarity added in when clustering inside HLA-allele-positive subsets. Repertoires with fewer than 30,000 or more than 120,000 public chains, plus five repertoires with anomalous nucleotide sharing, were excluded from co-occurrence clustering. This is the immuneACCESS table as TCRdb keeps it, with only in-frame sequences that have V and J called. A part of the clones is gone; compared with another copy, unresolved V genes explain less than half, and the rest is unexplained. D and trimming were read from the DNA, whereas the V and J calls and clone size are those reported in that table. The sample table contains fewer than 200,000 clones; only one count was recorded for roughly four fifths of them. 1.5% to 2% of the sample lies in the top ten.

The TCR comes from a woman between 18 and 29 years old in good health and CMV-seronegative. The sequence links TRBV5-1 to TRBJ1-2; the central 8 bases match TRBD1. Sequenced material: PBMCs. The CDR3 region reads CASRTTPGGDGYTF. The bases are TGCGCCAGCAGGACGACGCCAGGGGGCGATGGCTACACCTTC.